This TCR beta chain was profiled in a study of cytomegalovirus exposure and HLA in healthy donors. The PCR contained 60 Vbeta and 13 Jbeta primers. TCRdb's table, derived via immunoSEQ multiplex PCR, lists solely in-frame clones and lacks some. The sample records under 120,000 clones, 70% being singletons. Trimming cost V 10 bases and J 1 base, with 6 bases left between them. CDR1 MNHEY and CDR2 SVGAGI come from the germline V gene. This CDR3 has 11 residues. This clone was recorded only once. This TCR was sampled from a man aged 35-49 years in good health and CMV-seropositive. The V gene is TRBV6-5, the J gene TRBJ2-3; TRBD2 might be the D (5 bases). The sample was PBMCs. CDR3 DNA: TGTGCCATCGGGGGCACAGATACGCAGTATTTT. Translated: CAIGGTDTQYF.